These 32 T cell receptor beta chains share one sample of origin, sequenced in a study of T cell responses to AZD1222 COVID-19 vaccine. Method: immunoSEQ multiplex PCR; TCRdb's copy keeps in-frame clones and lacks some. The sample carries under 200,000 clones, around 90% recorded once. The starting material was peripheral blood, obtained 28 days after the second AZD1222 dose. Receptor source: an adult who received the AZD1222 COVID-19 vaccine.

J is TRBJ1-2 and V is TRBV28, with unresolved D. Germline CDR1 and CDR2: MDHEN and SYDVKM. Trimming removed 4 bases from V and 4 bases from J, with 13 bases in between. The CDR3 extends over 14 amino acids. The CDR3 DNA is TGTGCCAGCAGTTCCGCCAGGAGGGCCTATGGCTACACCTTC. Amino acid sequence: CASSSARRAYGYTF.

The V gene is TRBV27, the J gene TRBJ1-1; the D gene is possibly TRBD1 (5 bases). CDR1 and CDR2 (germline): MNHEY, SMNVEV (reference sequence). This CDR3 is 17 amino acids long. Trimming stripped 1 base from V and 0 bases from J, with 15 bases between. CDR3 nucleotide sequence: TGTGCCAGCAGTTTATTTAATTTTGGGGGGATGAACACTGAAGCTTTCTTT. Its translation: CASSLFNFGGMNTEAFF.

The CDR3 DNA is TGTGCCAGCAGCCCCAGGGGGGCGAACACTGAAGCTTTCTTT. It encodes CASSPRGANTEAFF. The V gene is TRBV9, the J gene TRBJ1-1; 7 bases map to TRBD1. V shed 4 bases, J shed 1 base, and the junction held 4 bases outside the gene matches. The CDR3 runs 14 residues. Germline V lookup: CDR1 SGDLS, CDR2 YYNGEE.

This chain connects TRBV11-2 to TRBJ2-7; no firm D call. Trimming took off 2 bases at V and 3 bases at J, with 11 bases between the two ends. Germline CDR1 and CDR2: SGHAT and FQNNGV. CDR3 length: 14 residues. The CDR3 is CASSLRPINYEQYF. The CDR3 DNA reads as TGTGCCAGCAGCTTACGACCGATCAACTACGAGCAGTACTTC. Together with reference TRBV11-2 and TRBJ2-7, the CDR3 gives the full variable domain: EAGVAQSPRYKIIEKRQSVAFWCNPISGHATLYWYQQILGQGPKLLIQFQNNGVVDDSQLPKDRFSAERLKGVDSTLKIQPAKLEDSAVYLCASSLRPINYEQYFGPGTRLTVT.

The chain is built from TRBV12-3 or TRBV12-4 and TRBJ2-1; D gene ambiguous. This CDR3 has 13 residues. Deletions cut 1 base from V and 3 bases from J, with 4 bases between. The CDR3 is CASSLDFYNEQFF. CDR3 nucleotide sequence: TGTGCCAGCAGTTTAGACTTCTACAATGAGCAGTTCTTC.

The chain links TRBV7-2 to TRBJ1-6; D gene uncertain. Germline CDR1 and CDR2: SGHTA and FQGNSA. This CDR3 is 13 amino acids long. V dropped 1 base and J dropped 6 bases, with 4 bases sitting between them. Here the CDR3 DNA reads TGTGCCAGCAGCTTAGAGTTTAATTCACCCCTCCACTTT. It specifies CASSLEFNSPLHF.

This clone showed up many times. The chain joins TRBV7-9 to TRBJ2-7; D gene ambiguous. There are 12 residues in the CDR3. Trimming removed 5 bases at V and 4 bases at J, with 9 bases between. The germline CDR1 and CDR2 sequences are SEHNR and FQNEAQ (reference sequence). CDR3 region: CASSRTDYEQYF. Written as DNA, the CDR3 is TGTGCCAGCAGCCGTACAGATTACGAGCAGTACTTC.

J is TRBJ2-3 and V is TRBV7-9; 10 nucleotides align to TRBD1. This CDR3 has 15 residues. Germline V gives CDR1 SEHNR, CDR2 FQNEAQ (reference sequence). V shed 5 bases, J shed 4 bases, and the junction held 6 bases outside the gene matches. CDR3: CASSLRQGAADTQYF. The DNA for the CDR3 is TGTGCCAGCAGCCTGAGACAGGGGGCTGCAGATACGCAGTATTTT.

In DNA, the CDR3 is TGTGCCAGCGAGTTCCGCTCTGGGGCCAACGTCCTGACTTTC. Protein: CASEFRSGANVLTF. The chain carries TRBV6-5 and TRBJ2-6; no definite D call. Trimming shortened V by 8 bases and J by 0 bases, and 8 bases separated the two germline ends. Germline CDR1 is MNHEY and CDR2 is SVGAGI. The CDR3 runs 14 residues.

This clone has just one count. This chain links TRBV7-8 with TRBJ2-3; the D gene could be TRBD1 or TRBD2 (6 bases each). The germline CDR1 and CDR2 sequences are SGHVS and FQNEAQ. The CDR3 loop spans 16 amino acids. The V and J ends lost 1 base and 2 bases respectively, with 13 bases between them. The CDR3 sequence is CASSLEGGRHTDTQYF. The CDR3 nucleotides read TGTGCCAGCAGCTTAGAGGGGGGCAGACACACAGATACGCAGTATTTT.

The gene calls are TRBV20-1 and TRBJ2-3, with D possibly matching TRBD2 (6 bases). Germline V gene data show CDR1 as DFQATT and CDR2 as SNEGSKA (reference sequence). V lost 3 bases and J lost 1, with 17 bases in between. The length of the CDR3 is 16 residues. The CDR3: CSASRSGTGGTDTQYF. In nucleotides, the CDR3 is TGCAGTGCTAGTAGATCCGGGACTGGGGGCACAGATACGCAGTATTTT.

A few counts support this clone. The chain combines TRBV19 with TRBJ2-5, with 9 bases matching TRBD2. V was pared by 5 bases and J by 3 bases, with 4 bases of the junction left unmatched. There are 14 residues in the CDR3. Germline loops: CDR1 LNHDA, CDR2 SQIVND (reference sequence). CDR3 loop: CASSPIAGEETQYF. CDR3 nucleotide sequence: TGTGCCAGTAGTCCCATAGCGGGAGAAGAGACCCAGTACTTC.

This chain joins TRBV30 and TRBJ2-5, with 7 bases that match TRBD2. Looked up from germline, CDR1 is GTSNPN and CDR2 is SVGIG (reference sequence). The CDR3 has 15 amino acids. With V trimmed by 8 bases and J by 2 bases, 14 bases remained unmatched. Here the CDR3 reads CARDSLGGGQETQYF. The CDR3 DNA reads TGTGCCCGAGATAGTCTGGGCGGGGGACAAGAGACCCAGTACTTC.

This sequence joins TRBV5-6 and TRBJ2-5; TRBD2 might be the D (6 bases). The ends were cut back, 2 bases at V and 5 bases at J, with 13 bases in the middle. The CDR3 runs 14 residues. Germline values: CDR1 SGHDT, CDR2 YYEEEE. The CDR3 spells CASSFGGPGETQYF. CDR3 nucleotides: TGTGCCAGCAGCTTTGGAGGGCCAGGGGAGACCCAGTACTTC.

The genes are TRBV9 and TRBJ2-4; D unresolved. CDR3 length: 14 residues. The germline V gene has CDR1 SGDLS and CDR2 YYNGEE. The V and J ends lost 3 bases and 0 bases respectively, with 7 bases between them. The CDR3 reads CASSATPAKNIQYF. The CDR3 coding sequence is TGTGCCAGCAGCGCGACCCCAGCCAAAAACATTCAGTACTTC. Full variable domain (rest looked up from reference TRBV9 and TRBJ2-4): DSGVTQTPKHLITATGQRVTLRCSPRSGDLSVYWYQQSLDQGLQFLIQYYNGEERAKGNILERFSAQQFPDLHSELNLSSLELGDSALYFCASSATPAKNIQYFGAGTRLSVL.

V usage is TRBV28 and J usage is TRBJ2-1, with TRBD2 identical over 7 bases. Per the germline V gene, CDR1 is MDHEN and CDR2 is SYDVKM. This CDR3 comprises 17 residues. The junction had 18 bases not matched to a gene; V was cut back by 6 bases and J by 7 bases. The CDR3 DNA sequence: TGTGCCAGCAGACCCGCGGGACCCGAGCTCGGGGGGAATGAGCAGTTCTTC. Its protein is CASRPAGPELGGNEQFF.

The rearrangement uses TRBV28 and TRBJ2-1, with D possibly TRBD2 on 6 matching bases. This CDR3 is built from 16 residues. Germline-derived CDR1 and CDR2 are MDHEN and SYDVKM. Deletions cut 4 bases from V and 0 bases from J, with 13 bases between. The CDR3 here is CASSSLAGISYNEQFF. Here the CDR3 DNA reads TGTGCCAGCAGTTCCCTCGCGGGAATCTCCTACAATGAGCAGTTCTTC.

The chain employs TRBV7-9 and TRBJ2-5; no reliable D call. The CDR3 totals 15 residues. CDR1 and CDR2 from the germline V gene are SEHNR and FQNEAQ (reference sequence). Trimming took off 0 bases at V and 5 bases at J, with 13 bases between the two ends. CDR3 in amino acids: CASSLARRSEETQYF. In DNA form, the CDR3 reads TGTGCCAGCAGCTTAGCGCGCAGGTCGGAGGAGACCCAGTACTTC.

CDR3 sequence (DNA): TGTGCCAGCAGCTTAGGGACAGTCCTGAACACTGAAGCTTTCTTT. Translated, it gives CASSLGTVLNTEAFF. The V gene is TRBV13, the J gene TRBJ1-1; possibly TRBD1 for D (5 bases). Trimming shortened V by 0 bases and J by 0 bases, and 8 bases separated the two germline ends. The V gene's germline CDR1 is PRHDT and CDR2 FYEKMQ (reference sequence). The CDR3 spans 15 residues.

The gene calls are TRBV6-1 and TRBJ2-5; 7 positions agree with TRBD2. Germline CDR1 and CDR2: MNHNS and SASEGT. V lost 3 bases and J lost 0; bases outside the gene matches: 4. The CDR3 is made up of 15 amino acids. The CDR3 nucleotides are TGTGCCAGCAGTGAGCTCAGCGGGGACCAAGAGACCCAGTACTTC. Protein: CASSELSGDQETQYF.

The chain links TRBV27 to TRBJ1-4; D unclear. This CDR3 has 14 amino acids. V was trimmed by 2 bases and J by 0 bases, leaving 4 bases between them. Germline V gene lookup returns CDR1 MNHEY and CDR2 SMNVEV (reference sequence). The chain's CDR3 is CASSLGSTNEKLFF. The CDR3 nucleotides read TGTGCCAGCAGTTTAGGATCAACTAATGAAAAACTGTTTTTT.

The chain's CDR3 is CASPNRGRRTYYEQYF. In DNA, the CDR3 is TGTGCCAGTCCTAATAGAGGACGTAGGACTTACTACGAGCAGTACTTC. The chain combines TRBV19 with TRBJ2-7; D is perhaps TRBD2 (5 bases). This CDR3 is 16 amino acids long. The germline V gene encodes CDR1 LNHDA and CDR2 SQIVND (reference sequence). V shed 8 bases and J shed 3 bases, with 23 bases lying between them.

V and J are TRBV6-6 and TRBJ2-7; no reliable D call. Germline values: CDR1 MNHNY, CDR2 SVGAGI (reference sequence). Trimming pared 8 bases from V and 0 bases from J, leaving 14 bases between. The CDR3 has 14 amino acids. The CDR3 protein is CASVGLGSSYEQYF. The CDR3 nucleotides read TGTGCCAGCGTGGGGTTGGGATCCTCCTACGAGCAGTACTTC.

This clone was counted a few times. The chain employs TRBV11-1 and TRBJ2-1, with D possibly being TRBD2 (6 bases). V dropped 5 bases and J dropped 1 base, with 9 bases sitting between them. This CDR3 is 14 amino acids long. CDR1 and CDR2 (germline): SGHAT, FQDESV (reference sequence). CDR3 protein: CASSRDFSYNEQFF. The CDR3 nucleotides read TGTGCCAGCAGCCGGGACTTTTCCTACAATGAGCAGTTCTTC. The complete variable domain, with remaining parts taken from reference TRBV11-1 and TRBJ2-1, reads EAEVAQSPRYKITEKSQAVAFWCDPISGHATLYWYRQILGQGPELLVQFQDESVVDDSQLPKDRFSAERLKGVDSTLKIQPAELGDSAMYLCASSRDFSYNEQFFGPGTRLTVL.

The gene calls are TRBV10-3 and TRBJ1-2, with TRBD1 matching over 9 bases. CDR3 length: 13 amino acids. Trimming at V came to 10 bases and at J to 6 bases, leaving 9 bases not matched to a gene. From germline, CDR1 is ENHRY and CDR2 SYGVKD. CDR3 DNA: TGTGCCACCGACTCCGGGACAGGGAATGGCTACACCTTC. Translation: CATDSGTGNGYTF.

The chain uses TRBV4-2 and TRBJ2-7; tentative D call: TRBD2 (5 bases). The germline V gene encodes CDR1 LGHNA and CDR2 YNFKEQ. V was cut by 4 bases and J by 0 bases, with 16 bases left in between. This CDR3 spans 16 amino acids. The CDR3 DNA sequence: TGTGCCAGCAGCCGAGAATTGTTGGGGAGCTCCTACGAGCAGTACTTC. Translating it yields CASSRELLGSSYEQYF.

This clone was seen repeatedly, ten times or more. V usage is TRBV10-3 and J usage is TRBJ1-1, with no clear D. Trimming removed 4 bases from V and 1 base from J, with 10 bases in between. Germline values: CDR1 ENHRY, CDR2 SYGVKD. This CDR3 comprises 14 residues. This chain's CDR3 is CAISAPAGNTEAFF. The CDR3, as DNA: TGTGCCATCAGTGCCCCGGCGGGGAACACTGAAGCTTTCTTT.

The table lists this clone with a few counts. The gene calls are TRBV6-1 and TRBJ1-2; no clear D gene. In germline, CDR1 is MNHNS, CDR2 SASEGT. The CDR3 consists of 14 residues. Between the trimmed V and J ends, which lost 0 bases and 5 bases, there was a span of 10 bases. Written as DNA, the CDR3 is TGTGCCAGCAGTGAAGCGGAGGTCTCGTATGGCTACACCTTC. Translation: CASSEAEVSYGYTF.

This chain uses TRBV4-1 with TRBJ1-1; 7 bases align to TRBD1. With 4 bases clipped from V and 6 bases from J, the junction kept 17 bases outside the gene matches. CDR3 length: 17 amino acids. The germline V gene has CDR1 MGHRA and CDR2 YSYEKL. CDR3 amino acids: CASSLIPPGQMCPEAFF. DNA for the CDR3: TGCGCCAGCAGCCTTATCCCTCCGGGACAGATGTGTCCTGAAGCTTTCTTT.

This chain joins TRBV6-5 and TRBJ1-1; TRBD1 might be the D (6 bases). From germline, CDR1 is MNHEY and CDR2 SVGAGI. The length of the CDR3 is 13 residues. V gave up 7 bases and J gave up 6 bases, with 15 bases separating them. The CDR3 nucleotides are TGTGCCAGCACTTGGGGGGCTGCAGCTGAAGCTTTCTTT. This encodes CASTWGAAAEAFF.

The chain uses TRBV30 and TRBJ1-1, with D unclear. CDR1 and CDR2 (germline): GTSNPN, SVGIG (reference sequence). The CDR3 consists of 14 residues. V lost 0 bases, J lost 0 bases, and 8 bases lay in between. The CDR3 spells CAWSVLIMNTEAFF. DNA for the CDR3: TGTGCCTGGAGTGTGCTGATTATGAACACTGAAGCTTTCTTT.

CDR3 in DNA: TGTGCCAGCAGCTTAGATTACGCGGATTCGGAGACCCAGTACTTC. The encoded protein is CASSLDYADSETQYF. The rearrangement links TRBV11-3 to TRBJ2-5; D is unresolved. V dropped 0 bases and J dropped 5 bases, with 13 bases sitting between them. Germline V gene lookup returns CDR1 SGHNT and CDR2 YENEEA. This CDR3 contains 15 residues. Together with reference TRBV11-3 and TRBJ2-5, the CDR3 gives the full variable domain: EAGVVQSPRYKIIEKKQPVAFWCNPISGHNTLYWYLQNLGQGPELLIRYENEEAVDDSQLPKDRFSAERLKGVDSTLKIQPAELGDSAVYLCASSLDYADSETQYFGPGTRLLVL.